The clone carrying this T cell receptor (beta chain) has only one observation. Its antigen is still unknown. In germline, CDR1 is SNHLY, CDR2 FYNNEI. CDR3 length: 13 amino acids. V shed 7 bases and J shed 1 base, with 8 bases lying between them. TCRdb keeps only in-frame clones here, not all; method: immunoSEQ multiplex PCR. This sample yields about 24,000 clones, of which 94% are seen a single time; approximately 2.7% belongs to the top ten. This entry comes from a study of chemoradiotherapy in HPV16-positive cancers. General study findings and limits: HPV-responsive T-cell expansion during chemoradiotherapy was linked to improved recurrence-free survival in HPV16-positive patients.

This chain uses TRBV2 with TRBJ1-3; TRBD1 is a possible D gene (5 bases). The sequence was obtained from a human donor with HPV-associated anogenital cancer. This sample was obtained from a patient who underwent chemoradiotherapy. CDR3 DNA: TGTGCCAGCATGAGACAGTCTGGAAACACCATATATTTT. Translating it yields CASMRQSGNTIYF. Full variable domain (missing parts from reference TRBV2 and TRBJ1-3): EPEVTQTPSHQVTQMGQEVILRCVPISNHLYFYWYRQILGQKVEFLVSFYNNEISEKSEIFDDQFSVERPDGSNFTLKIRSTKLEDSAMYFCASMRQSGNTIYFGEGSWLTVV.